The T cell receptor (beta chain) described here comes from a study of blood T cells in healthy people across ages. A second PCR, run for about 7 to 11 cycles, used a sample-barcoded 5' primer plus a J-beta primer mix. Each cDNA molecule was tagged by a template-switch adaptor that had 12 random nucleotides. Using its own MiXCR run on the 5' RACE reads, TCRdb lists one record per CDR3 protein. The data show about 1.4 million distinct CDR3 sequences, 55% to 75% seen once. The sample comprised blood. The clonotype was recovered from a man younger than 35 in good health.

CDR3 amino acids: CASSRGQPYEQYF. CDR3 coding DNA: TGTGCCAGCAGTCGCGGACAGCCCTACGAGCAGTACTTC. The chain links TRBV27 to TRBJ2-7, with D maybe TRBD1 (6 bases). Trimming shortened V by 5 bases and J by 2 bases, and 10 bases separated the two germline ends. Germline V gives CDR1 MNHEY, CDR2 SMNVEV (reference sequence). This CDR3 is built from 13 residues.